This entry is about one TCR beta chain. Trimming stripped 5 bases from V and 5 bases from J, with 7 bases between. CDR1 is SGHTA and CDR2 is FQGNSA in the germline V gene. This CDR3 has 12 residues. The data are from a study of PD-1 blockade in classical Hodgkin lymphoma. Every single patient, without exception, relapsed after autologous stem cell transplantation, and brentuximab vedotin exposure varied. Assay: immunoSEQ multiplex PCR; the TCRdb copy retains only in-frame clones and omits some. The table has around 46,000 clones, around 80% seen once; the top ten hold over 20%. This chain joins TRBV7-2 and TRBJ1-5; the D is unclear. The sequenced sample was peripheral blood mononuclear cells (PBMCs), obtained before the second cycle of nivolumab. This clonotype was sampled from a human donor with classical Hodgkin lymphoma. The CDR3 region has the DNA TGTGCCAGCAGCGAAAGGTATCAGCCCCAGCATTTT. It translates to CASSERYQPQHF.